This TCR beta chain emerged from a study of T cell responses to AZD1222 COVID-19 vaccine. Study conclusions and caveats: It was only a handful of AZD1222 recipients who were seropositive at baseline.

Points on this clone: As yet, its antigen is unknown.

Sequencing used immunoSEQ multiplex PCR; TCRdb keeps in-frame clones, though not all of them. The sample lists about 120,000 clones, roughly nine tenths seen once, with 2% to 3% in the top ten. Per germline, CDR1 LNHDA and CDR2 SQIVND (reference sequence). J lost 6 bases, V lost 5 bases, and 5 bases had no gene match. There are 14 residues in the CDR3. The chain joins TRBV19 to TRBJ1-5, with 9 positions matching TRBD1. This receptor was taken from an adult in good health. The source was peripheral blood, collected on day 0 of AZD1222 vaccination. CDR3 bases: TGTGCCAGTAGTTCTACAGGGGGCGGTCAGCCCCAGCATTTT. It specifies CASSSTGGGQPQHF.